This TCR beta chain emerged from a study of blood T cell repertoires in COVID-19. Study-level background: Acute and convalescent COVID-19 samples came from the United States, Italy and Spain. Sources were T cells, B-cell-depleted T cells, or PBMCs; the material itself was cDNA or gDNA.

CDR1 and CDR2 (germline): SEHNR, FQNEAQ (reference sequence). The CDR3 runs 17 residues. Trimming took 5 bases from V and 0 from J, leaving 19 bases between them. In the original analysis: Reference gene primers were amplified, and this amplification served to estimate nucleated cell counts. The data were produced by immunoSEQ multiplex PCR, yet TCRdb's version contains in-frame clones alone and is incomplete. That table is the source of V, J and clone size, and D and trimming were worked out from the DNA. The repertoire consists of under 200,000 clones, with roughly 81% occurring once and the leading ten covering about 5%.

The chain couples TRBV7-9 to TRBJ1-1; D remains ambiguous. Sample: peripheral blood. This receptor was taken from a woman older than 75 with acute or convalescent COVID-19. As DNA, the CDR3 is TGTGCCAGCAGCCCCACTAAGGCAGTGGCGATGAACACTGAAGCTTTCTTT. Protein sequence: CASSPTKAVAMNTEAFF.